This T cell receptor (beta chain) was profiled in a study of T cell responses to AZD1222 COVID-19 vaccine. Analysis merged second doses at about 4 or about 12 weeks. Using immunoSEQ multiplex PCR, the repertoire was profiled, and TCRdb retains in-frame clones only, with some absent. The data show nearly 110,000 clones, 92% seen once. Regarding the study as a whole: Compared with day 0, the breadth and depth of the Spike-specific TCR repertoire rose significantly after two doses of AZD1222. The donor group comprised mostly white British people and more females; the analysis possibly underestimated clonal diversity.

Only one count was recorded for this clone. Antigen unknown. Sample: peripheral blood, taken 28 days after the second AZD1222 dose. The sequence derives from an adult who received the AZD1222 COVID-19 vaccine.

The CDR3 region is CASSSRGPQETQYF. The CDR3 DNA reads TGTGCCAGCAGCTCCAGGGGTCCCCAAGAGACCCAGTACTTC. This sequence joins TRBV11-2 and TRBJ2-5, with D possibly being TRBD1 (6 bases). The length of the CDR3 is 14 residues. Between the trimmed V and J ends, which lost 4 bases and 1 base, there was a span of 10 bases. Germline loops: CDR1 SGHAT, CDR2 FQNNGV.